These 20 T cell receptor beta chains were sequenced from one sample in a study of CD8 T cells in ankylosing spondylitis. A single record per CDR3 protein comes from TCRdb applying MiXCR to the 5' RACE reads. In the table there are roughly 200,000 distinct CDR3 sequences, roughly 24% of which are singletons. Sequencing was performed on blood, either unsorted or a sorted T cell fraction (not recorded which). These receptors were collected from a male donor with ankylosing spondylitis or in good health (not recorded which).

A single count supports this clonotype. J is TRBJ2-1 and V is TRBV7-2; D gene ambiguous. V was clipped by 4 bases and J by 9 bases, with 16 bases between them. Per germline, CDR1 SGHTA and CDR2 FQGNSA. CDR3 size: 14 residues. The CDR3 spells CASSSWADLSEQFF. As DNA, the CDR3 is TGTGCCAGCAGCTCCTGGGCGGATTTAAGTGAGCAGTTCTTC.

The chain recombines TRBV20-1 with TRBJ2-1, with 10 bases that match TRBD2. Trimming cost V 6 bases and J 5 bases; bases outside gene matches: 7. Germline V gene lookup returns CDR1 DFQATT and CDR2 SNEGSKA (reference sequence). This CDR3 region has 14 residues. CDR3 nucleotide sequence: TGCAGTGCCCCACTAGCGGGATATAACAATGAGCAGTTCTTC. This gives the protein CSAPLAGYNNEQFF.

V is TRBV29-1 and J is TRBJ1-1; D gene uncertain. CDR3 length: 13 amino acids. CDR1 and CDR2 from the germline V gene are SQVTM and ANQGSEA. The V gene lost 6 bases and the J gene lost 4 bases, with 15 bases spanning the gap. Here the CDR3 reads CSVRANVGTEAFF. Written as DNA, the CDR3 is TGCAGCGTGCGTGCGAACGTAGGCACTGAAGCTTTCTTT.

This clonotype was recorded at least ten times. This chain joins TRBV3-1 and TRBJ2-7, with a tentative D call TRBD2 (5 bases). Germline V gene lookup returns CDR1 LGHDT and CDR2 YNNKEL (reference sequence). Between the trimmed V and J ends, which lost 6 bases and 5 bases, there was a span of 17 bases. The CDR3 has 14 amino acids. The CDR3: CASSQSAVDNEQYF. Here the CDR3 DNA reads TGTGCCAGCAGTCAATCAGCGGTAGACAACGAGCAGTACTTC.

The CDR3 here is CASEPGLAGVSTDTQYF. CDR3 coding DNA: TGCGCCAGCGAGCCGGGACTAGCGGGGGTTAGCACAGATACGCAGTATTTT. This chain joins TRBV4-1 and TRBJ2-3, with 14 positions matching TRBD2. This CDR3 contains 17 residues. Germline V gene lookup returns CDR1 MGHRA and CDR2 YSYEKL. V lost 8 bases and J lost 0; bases outside the gene matches: 7.

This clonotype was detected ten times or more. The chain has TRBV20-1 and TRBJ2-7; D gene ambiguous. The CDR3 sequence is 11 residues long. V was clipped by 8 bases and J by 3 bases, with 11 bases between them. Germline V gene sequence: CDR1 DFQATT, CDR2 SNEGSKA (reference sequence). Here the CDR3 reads CSPSWGYEQYF. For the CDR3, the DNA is TGCAGTCCGTCTTGGGGCTACGAGCAGTACTTC.

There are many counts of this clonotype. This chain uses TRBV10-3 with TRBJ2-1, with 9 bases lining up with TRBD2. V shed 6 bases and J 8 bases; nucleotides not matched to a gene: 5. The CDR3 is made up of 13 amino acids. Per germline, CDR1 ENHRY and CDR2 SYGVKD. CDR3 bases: TGTGCCATCAGCGCTAGCGGGGTCGATGAGCAGTTCTTC. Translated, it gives CAISASGVDEQFF.

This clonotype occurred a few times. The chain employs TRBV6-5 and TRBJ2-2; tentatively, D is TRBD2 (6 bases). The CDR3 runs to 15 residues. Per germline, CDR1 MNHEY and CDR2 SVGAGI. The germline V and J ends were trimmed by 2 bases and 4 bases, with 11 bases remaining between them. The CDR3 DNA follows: TGTGCCAGCAGTTACGGGGGAGGCGCCACCGGGGAGCTGTTTTTT. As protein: CASSYGGGATGELFF.

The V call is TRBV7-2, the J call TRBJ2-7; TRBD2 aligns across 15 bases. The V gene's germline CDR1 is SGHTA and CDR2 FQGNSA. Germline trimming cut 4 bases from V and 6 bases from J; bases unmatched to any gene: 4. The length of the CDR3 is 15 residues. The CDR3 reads CASSWTSGRAGEQYF. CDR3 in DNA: TGTGCCAGCAGCTGGACTAGCGGGAGGGCCGGCGAGCAGTACTTC.

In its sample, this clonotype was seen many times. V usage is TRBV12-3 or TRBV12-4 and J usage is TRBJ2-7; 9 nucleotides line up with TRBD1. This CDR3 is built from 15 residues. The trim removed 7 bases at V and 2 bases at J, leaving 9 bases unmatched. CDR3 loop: CASTLRGQGTYEQYF. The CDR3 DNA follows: TGTGCCAGCACTCTCCGGGGACAGGGAACCTACGAGCAGTACTTC.

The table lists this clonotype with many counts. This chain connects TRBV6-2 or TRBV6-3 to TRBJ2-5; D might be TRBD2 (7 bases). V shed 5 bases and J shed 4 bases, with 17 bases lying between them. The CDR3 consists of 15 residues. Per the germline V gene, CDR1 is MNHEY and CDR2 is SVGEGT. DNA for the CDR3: TGTGCCAGCAGTGAGGGGAGGGGGAGACGAGAGACCCAGTACTTC. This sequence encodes CASSEGRGRRETQYF.

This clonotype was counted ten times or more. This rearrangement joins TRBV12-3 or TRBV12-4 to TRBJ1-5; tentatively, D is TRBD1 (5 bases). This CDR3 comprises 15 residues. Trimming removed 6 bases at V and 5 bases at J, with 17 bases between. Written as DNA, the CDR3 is TGTGCCAGCAGCCCGACCGGGACGGAGGATCAGCCCCAGCATTTT. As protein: CASSPTGTEDQPQHF.

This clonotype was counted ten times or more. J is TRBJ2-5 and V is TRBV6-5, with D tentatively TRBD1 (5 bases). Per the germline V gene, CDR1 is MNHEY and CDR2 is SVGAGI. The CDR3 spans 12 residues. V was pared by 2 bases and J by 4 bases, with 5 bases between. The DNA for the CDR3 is TGTGCCAGCAGTTACAGGGGAGAGACCCAGTACTTC. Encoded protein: CASSYRGETQYF.

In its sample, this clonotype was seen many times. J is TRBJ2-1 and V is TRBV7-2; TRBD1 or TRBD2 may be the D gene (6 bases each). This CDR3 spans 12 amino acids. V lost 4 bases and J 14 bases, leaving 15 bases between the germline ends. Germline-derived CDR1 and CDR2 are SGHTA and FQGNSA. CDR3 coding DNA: TGTGCCAGCAGCTCAAACCGGGGGCTCAAGTTCTTC. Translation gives CASSSNRGLKFF.

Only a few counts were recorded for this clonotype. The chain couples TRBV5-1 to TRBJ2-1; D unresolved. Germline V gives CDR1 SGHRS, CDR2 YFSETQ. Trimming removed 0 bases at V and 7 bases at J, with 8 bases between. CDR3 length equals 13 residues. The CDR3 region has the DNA TGCGCCAGCAGCTTGGAATTGCAGAATGAGCAGTTCTTC. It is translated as CASSLELQNEQFF.

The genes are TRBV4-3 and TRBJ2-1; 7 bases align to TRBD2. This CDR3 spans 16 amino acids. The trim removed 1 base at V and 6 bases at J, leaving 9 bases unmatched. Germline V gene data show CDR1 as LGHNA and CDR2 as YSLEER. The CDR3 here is CASSQARSGIRNEQFF. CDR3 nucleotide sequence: TGCGCCAGCAGCCAAGCTAGAAGCGGGATCCGCAATGAGCAGTTCTTC.

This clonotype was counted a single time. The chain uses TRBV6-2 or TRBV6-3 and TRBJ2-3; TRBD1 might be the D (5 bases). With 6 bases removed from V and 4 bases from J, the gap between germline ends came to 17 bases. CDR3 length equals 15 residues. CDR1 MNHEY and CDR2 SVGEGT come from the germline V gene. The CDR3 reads CASRRGWQGADTQYF. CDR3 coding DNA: TGTGCCAGCAGACGTGGGTGGCAGGGTGCAGATACGCAGTATTTT.

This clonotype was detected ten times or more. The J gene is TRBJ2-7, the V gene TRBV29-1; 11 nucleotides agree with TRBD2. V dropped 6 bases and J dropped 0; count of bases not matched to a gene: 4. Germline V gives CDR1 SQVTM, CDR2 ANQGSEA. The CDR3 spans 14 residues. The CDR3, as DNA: TGCAGCGTGGGACTAGCGGACAGCTCCTACGAGCAGTACTTC. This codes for CSVGLADSSYEQYF.

The CDR3 is CASSYDRRSTEAFF. The CDR3 nucleotides read TGTGCCAGCAGCTACGACAGACGCAGTACTGAAGCTTTCTTT. This chain links TRBV6-5 with TRBJ1-1; possibly TRBD1 for D (5 bases). Germline CDR1 and CDR2: MNHEY and SVGAGI. This CDR3 region has 14 residues. V lost 6 bases and J 5 bases, leaving 16 bases between the germline ends.

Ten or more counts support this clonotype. CDR3 protein: CASSLTSGPSYEQYF. For the CDR3, the DNA is TGTGCCAGCAGCTTGACTAGCGGGCCATCCTACGAGCAGTACTTC. The gene calls are TRBV7-2 and TRBJ2-7; 10 bases agree with TRBD2. CDR3 length: 15 residues. Germline trimming cut 3 bases from V and 1 base from J; bases unmatched to any gene: 3. CDR1 and CDR2 from the germline V gene are SGHTA and FQGNSA.